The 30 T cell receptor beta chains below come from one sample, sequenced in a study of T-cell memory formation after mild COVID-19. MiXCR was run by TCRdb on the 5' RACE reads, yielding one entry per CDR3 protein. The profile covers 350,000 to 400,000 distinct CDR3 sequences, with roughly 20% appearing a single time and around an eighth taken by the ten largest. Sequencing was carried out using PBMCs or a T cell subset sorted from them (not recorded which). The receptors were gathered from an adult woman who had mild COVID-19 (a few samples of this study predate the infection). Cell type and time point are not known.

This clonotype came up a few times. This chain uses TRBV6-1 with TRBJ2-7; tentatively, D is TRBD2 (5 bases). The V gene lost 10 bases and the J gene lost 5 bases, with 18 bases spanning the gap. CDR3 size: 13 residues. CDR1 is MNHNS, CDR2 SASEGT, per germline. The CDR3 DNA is TGTGCCACCTTAAGCGGCCTCGGGGACGAGCAGTACTTC. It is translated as CATLSGLGDEQYF.

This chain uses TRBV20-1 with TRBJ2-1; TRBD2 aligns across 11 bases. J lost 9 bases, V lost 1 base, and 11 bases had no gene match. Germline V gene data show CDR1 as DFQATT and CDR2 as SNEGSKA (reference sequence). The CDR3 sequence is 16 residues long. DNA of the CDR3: TGCAGTGCTAGAGGTGGGACTAGCGGTACCTGGGGTGAGCAGTTCTTC. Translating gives CSARGGTSGTWGEQFF.

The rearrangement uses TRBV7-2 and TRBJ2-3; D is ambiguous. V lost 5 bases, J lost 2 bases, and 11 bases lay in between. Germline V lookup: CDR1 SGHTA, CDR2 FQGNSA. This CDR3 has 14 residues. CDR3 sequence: CASSPKMATDTQYF. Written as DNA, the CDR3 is TGTGCCAGCAGCCCTAAAATGGCCACAGATACGCAGTATTTT. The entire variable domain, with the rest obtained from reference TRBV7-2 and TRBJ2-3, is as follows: GAGVSQSPSNKVTEKGKDVELRCDPISGHTALYWYRQSLGQGLEFLIYFQGNSAPDKSGLPSDRFSAERTGGSVSTLTIQRTQQEDSAVYLCASSPKMATDTQYFGPGTRLTVL.

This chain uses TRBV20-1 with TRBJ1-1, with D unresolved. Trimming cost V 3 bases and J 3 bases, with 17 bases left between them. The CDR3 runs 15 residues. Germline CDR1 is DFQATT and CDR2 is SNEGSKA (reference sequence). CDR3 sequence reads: CSASLGLAMDTEAFF. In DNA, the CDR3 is TGCAGTGCTAGTCTGGGGTTAGCTATGGACACTGAAGCTTTCTTT.

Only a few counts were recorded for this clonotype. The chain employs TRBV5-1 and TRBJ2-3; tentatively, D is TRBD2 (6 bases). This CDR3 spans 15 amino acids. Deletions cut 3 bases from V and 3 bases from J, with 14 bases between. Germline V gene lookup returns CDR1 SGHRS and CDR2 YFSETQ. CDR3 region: CASSYGTLGTDTQYF. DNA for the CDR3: TGCGCCAGCAGCTACGGGACTCTCGGGACAGATACGCAGTATTTT.

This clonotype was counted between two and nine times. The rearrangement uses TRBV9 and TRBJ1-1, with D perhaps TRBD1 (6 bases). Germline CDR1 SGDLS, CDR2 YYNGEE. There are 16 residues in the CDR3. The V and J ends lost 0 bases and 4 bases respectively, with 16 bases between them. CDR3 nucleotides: TGTGCCAGCAGCGTAGGCCCCCAGGGGCGAGGCACTGAAGCTTTCTTT. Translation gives CASSVGPQGRGTEAFF.

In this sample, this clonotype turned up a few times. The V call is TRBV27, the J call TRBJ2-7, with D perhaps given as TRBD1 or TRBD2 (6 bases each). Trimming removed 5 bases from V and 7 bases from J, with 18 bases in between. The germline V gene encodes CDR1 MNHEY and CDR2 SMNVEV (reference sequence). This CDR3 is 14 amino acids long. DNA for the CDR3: TGTGCCAGCAGTGAGCGAGGGGGACGGGGGGAGCAGTACTTC. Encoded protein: CASSERGGRGEQYF.

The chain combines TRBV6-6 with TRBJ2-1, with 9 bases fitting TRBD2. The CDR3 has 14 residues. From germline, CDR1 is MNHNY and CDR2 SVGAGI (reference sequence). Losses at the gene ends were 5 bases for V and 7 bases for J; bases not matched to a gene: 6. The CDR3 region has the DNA TGTGCCAGCAGTAGCGGGGGGTACTTTAATGAGCAGTTCTTC. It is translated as CASSSGGYFNEQFF.

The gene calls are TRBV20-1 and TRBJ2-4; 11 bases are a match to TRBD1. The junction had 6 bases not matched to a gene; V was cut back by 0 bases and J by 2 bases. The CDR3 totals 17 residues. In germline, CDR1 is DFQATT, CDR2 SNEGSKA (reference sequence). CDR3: CSARDRGQGGTKNIQYF. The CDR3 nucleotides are TGCAGTGCTAGAGATCGGGGACAGGGGGGGACCAAAAACATTCAGTACTTC.

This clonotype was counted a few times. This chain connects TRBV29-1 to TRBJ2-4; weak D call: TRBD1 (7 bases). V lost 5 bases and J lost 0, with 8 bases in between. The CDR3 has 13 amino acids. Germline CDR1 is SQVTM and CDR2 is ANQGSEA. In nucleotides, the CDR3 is TGCAGCGTTCAGGGGGGAGCCAAAAACATTCAGTACTTC. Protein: CSVQGGAKNIQYF.

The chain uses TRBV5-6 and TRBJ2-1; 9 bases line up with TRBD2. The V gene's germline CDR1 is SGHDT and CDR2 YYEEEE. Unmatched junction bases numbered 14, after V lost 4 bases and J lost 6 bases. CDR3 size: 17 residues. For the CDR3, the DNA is TGTGCCAGCAGCCTTTCCTATCTAGCGGGGAGCATCAATGAGCAGTTCTTC. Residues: CASSLSYLAGSINEQFF.

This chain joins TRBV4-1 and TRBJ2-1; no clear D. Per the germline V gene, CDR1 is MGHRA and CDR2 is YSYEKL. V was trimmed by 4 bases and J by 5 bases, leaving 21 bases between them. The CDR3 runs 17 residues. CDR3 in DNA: TGCGCCAGCAGCCCCCCTCCCCGGACGAGGTTTAACAATGAGCAGTTCTTC. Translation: CASSPPPRTRFNNEQFF.

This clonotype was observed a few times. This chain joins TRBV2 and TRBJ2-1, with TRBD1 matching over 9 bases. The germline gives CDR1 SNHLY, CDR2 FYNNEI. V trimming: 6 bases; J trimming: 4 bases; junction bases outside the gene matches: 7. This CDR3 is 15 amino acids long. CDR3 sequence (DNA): TGTGCCAGCAGGGCGGGGACAGGGTCTTACAATGAGCAGTTCTTC. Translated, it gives CASRAGTGSYNEQFF.

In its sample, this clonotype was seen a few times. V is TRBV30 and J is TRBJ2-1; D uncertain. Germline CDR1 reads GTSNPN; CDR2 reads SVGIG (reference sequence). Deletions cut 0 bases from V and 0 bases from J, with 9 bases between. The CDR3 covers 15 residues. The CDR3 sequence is CAWSVGLSSYNEQFF. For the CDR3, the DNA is TGTGCCTGGAGTGTCGGTCTTAGCTCCTACAATGAGCAGTTCTTC.

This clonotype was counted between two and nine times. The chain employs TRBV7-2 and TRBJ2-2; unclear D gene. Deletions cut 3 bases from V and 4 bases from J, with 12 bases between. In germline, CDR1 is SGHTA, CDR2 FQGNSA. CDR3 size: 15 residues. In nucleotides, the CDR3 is TGTGCCAGCAGCTTGGGCCTGCCAGGCACCGGGGAGCTGTTTTTT. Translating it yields CASSLGLPGTGELFF.

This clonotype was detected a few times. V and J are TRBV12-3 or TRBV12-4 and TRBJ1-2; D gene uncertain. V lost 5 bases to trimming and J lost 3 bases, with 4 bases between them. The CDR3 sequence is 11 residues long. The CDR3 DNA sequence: TGTGCCAGCAGTCGGCACTATGGCTACACCTTC. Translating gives CASSRHYGYTF.

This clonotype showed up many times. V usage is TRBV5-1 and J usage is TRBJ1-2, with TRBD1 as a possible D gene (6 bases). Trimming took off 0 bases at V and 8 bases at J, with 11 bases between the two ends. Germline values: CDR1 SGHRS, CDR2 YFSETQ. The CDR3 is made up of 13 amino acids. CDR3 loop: CASSLEGGRGYTF. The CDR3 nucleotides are TGCGCCAGCAGCTTGGAGGGGGGTAGAGGCTACACCTTC.

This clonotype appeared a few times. CDR3 amino acids: CASSLARTDEAFF. The DNA of the CDR3 is TGTGCCAGCAGCTTAGCCAGGACAGATGAAGCTTTCTTT. This chain joins TRBV11-3 and TRBJ1-1; the D gene is possibly TRBD1 (6 bases). The germline V gene has CDR1 SGHNT and CDR2 YENEEA. The CDR3 length is 13 residues. V dropped 1 base and J dropped 7 bases, with 10 bases sitting between them.

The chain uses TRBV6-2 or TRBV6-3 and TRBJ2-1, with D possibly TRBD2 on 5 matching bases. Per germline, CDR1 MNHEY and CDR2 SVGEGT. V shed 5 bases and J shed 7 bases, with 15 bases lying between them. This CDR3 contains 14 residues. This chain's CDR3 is CASSRTWARNEQFF. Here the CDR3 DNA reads TGTGCCAGCAGTAGGACTTGGGCCCGGAATGAGCAGTTCTTC.

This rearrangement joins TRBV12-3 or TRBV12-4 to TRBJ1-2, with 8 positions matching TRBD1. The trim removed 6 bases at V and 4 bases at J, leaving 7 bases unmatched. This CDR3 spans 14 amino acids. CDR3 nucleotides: TGTGCCAGCAGACAGGGGGTTGGTCGCTATGGCTACACCTTC. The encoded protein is CASRQGVGRYGYTF.

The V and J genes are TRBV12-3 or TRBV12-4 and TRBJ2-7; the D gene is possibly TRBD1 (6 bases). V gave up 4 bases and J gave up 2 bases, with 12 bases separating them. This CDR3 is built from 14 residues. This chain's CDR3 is CASSWEQGAYEQYF. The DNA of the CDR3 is TGTGCCAGCAGTTGGGAACAGGGTGCCTACGAGCAGTACTTC.

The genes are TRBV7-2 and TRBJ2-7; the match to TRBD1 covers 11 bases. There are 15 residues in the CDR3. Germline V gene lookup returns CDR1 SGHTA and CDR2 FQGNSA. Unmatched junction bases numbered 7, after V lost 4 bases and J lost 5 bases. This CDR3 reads CASSWTGGAVHEQYF. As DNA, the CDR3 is TGTGCCAGCAGCTGGACAGGGGGCGCAGTCCACGAGCAGTACTTC.

The CDR3 is CASSPHPSGLDGYTF. DNA of the CDR3: TGTGCCAGCAGCCCACACCCCTCAGGGTTGGATGGCTACACCTTC. The chain has TRBV11-2 and TRBJ1-2; TRBD1 is a possible D gene (5 bases). Trimming cost V 5 bases and J 6 bases, with 19 bases left between them. Germline V CDR1 and CDR2: SGHAT, FQNNGV. The CDR3 spans 15 residues.

In DNA, the CDR3 is TGTGCCAGCAGTTTAGCTGGCGGGGGGTCGGACACTGAAGCTTTCTTT. Amino acid sequence: CASSLAGGGSDTEAFF. V usage is TRBV12-3 or TRBV12-4 and J usage is TRBJ1-1; D might be TRBD1 (5 bases). Trimming removed 0 bases at V and 3 bases at J, with 14 bases between. The CDR3 consists of 16 residues.

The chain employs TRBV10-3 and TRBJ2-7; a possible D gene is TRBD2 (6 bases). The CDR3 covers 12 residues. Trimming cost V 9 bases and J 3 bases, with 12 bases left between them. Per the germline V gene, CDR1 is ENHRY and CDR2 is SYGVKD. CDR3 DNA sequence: TGTGCCATTAGCGGCGACCTCTACGAGCAGTACTTC. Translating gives CAISGDLYEQYF.

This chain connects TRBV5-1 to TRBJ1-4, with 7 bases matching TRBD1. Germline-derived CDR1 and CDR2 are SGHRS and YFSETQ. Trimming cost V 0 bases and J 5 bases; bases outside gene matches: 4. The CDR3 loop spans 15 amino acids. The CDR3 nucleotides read TGCGCCAGCAGCTTGGAGGGACAGCAGAATGAAAAACTGTTTTTT. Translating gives CASSLEGQQNEKLFF.

The DNA of the CDR3 is TGTGCCAGCTCACTTCTGAGTCGTGGAGGGAACTCCTACGAGCAGTACTTC. Protein: CASSLLSRGGNSYEQYF. The chain combines TRBV18 with TRBJ2-7, with a tentative D call TRBD2 (6 bases). V lost 4 bases and J lost 0, with 19 bases in between. Germline assignment: CDR1 KGHSH and CDR2 LQKENI. This CDR3 spans 17 amino acids.

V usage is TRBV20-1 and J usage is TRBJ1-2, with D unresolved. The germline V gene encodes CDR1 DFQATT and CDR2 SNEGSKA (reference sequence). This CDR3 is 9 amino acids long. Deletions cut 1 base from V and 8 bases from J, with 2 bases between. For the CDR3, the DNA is TGCAGTGCTAGAGGCGGCTACACCTTC. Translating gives CSARGGYTF.

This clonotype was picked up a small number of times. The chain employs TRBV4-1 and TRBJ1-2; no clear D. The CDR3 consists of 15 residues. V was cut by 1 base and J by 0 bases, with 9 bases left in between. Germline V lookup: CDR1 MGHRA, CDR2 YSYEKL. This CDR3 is CASSQGHQANYGYTF. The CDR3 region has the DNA TGCGCCAGCAGCCAAGGGCACCAAGCTAACTATGGCTACACCTTC.

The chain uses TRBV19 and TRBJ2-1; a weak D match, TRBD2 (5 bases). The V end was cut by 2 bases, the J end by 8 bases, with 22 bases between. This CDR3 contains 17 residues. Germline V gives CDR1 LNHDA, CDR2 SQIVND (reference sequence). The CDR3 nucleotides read TGTGCCAGTAGTATACAAAACCCGTGGATACTCGGGGATGAGCAGTTCTTC. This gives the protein CASSIQNPWILGDEQFF.